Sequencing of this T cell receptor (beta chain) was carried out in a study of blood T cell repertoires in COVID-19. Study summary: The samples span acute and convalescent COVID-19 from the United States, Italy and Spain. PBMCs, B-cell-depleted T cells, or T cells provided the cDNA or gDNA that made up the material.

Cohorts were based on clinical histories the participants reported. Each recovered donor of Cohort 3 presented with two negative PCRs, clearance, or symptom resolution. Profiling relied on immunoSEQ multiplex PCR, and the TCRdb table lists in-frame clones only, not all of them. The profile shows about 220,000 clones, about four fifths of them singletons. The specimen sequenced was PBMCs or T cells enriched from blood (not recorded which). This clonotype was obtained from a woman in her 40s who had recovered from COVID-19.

The CDR3 sequence is CASRFDRTANTEAFF. The CDR3 nucleotides read TGTGCCAGTAGATTCGACAGAACGGCGAACACTGAAGCTTTCTTT. The rearrangement uses TRBV19 and TRBJ1-1, with D possibly matching TRBD1 (5 bases). V lost 6 bases, J lost 1 base, and 15 bases lay in between. Germline V CDR1 and CDR2: LNHDA, SQIVND (reference sequence). The CDR3 is made up of 15 amino acids.